The 24 T cell receptor beta chains in this list originate from one sample, sequenced in a study of cytomegalovirus exposure and HLA in healthy donors. The PCR employed 60 Vbeta primers together with 13 Jbeta primers. Method: immunoSEQ multiplex PCR; TCRdb's copy keeps in-frame clones and lacks some. The table records 200,000 to 250,000 clones, roughly 83% of them present only once. Sequencing was performed on PBMCs. These receptors all come from a boy aged 2 to 10 in good health and CMV-seronegative.

The chain joins TRBV27 to TRBJ2-5, with a weak D call TRBD1 (5 bases). This CDR3 spans 13 amino acids. The germline V gene has CDR1 MNHEY and CDR2 SMNVEV (reference sequence). The V and J ends lost 5 bases and 2 bases respectively, with 9 bases between them. CDR3 in amino acids: CASSPDTQETQYF. In DNA form, the CDR3 reads TGTGCCAGCAGTCCGGACACACAAGAGACCCAGTACTTC.

The chain is built from TRBV30 and TRBJ2-5, with TRBD1 identical over 10 bases. CDR3 length equals 14 residues. V lost 0 bases and J lost 5; bases outside the gene matches: 3. Germline lookup yields CDR1 GTSNPN and CDR2 SVGIG (reference sequence). CDR3 loop: CAWSVDRGHETQYF. CDR3 DNA: TGTGCCTGGAGTGTAGACAGGGGGCATGAGACCCAGTACTTC.

This clone was observed a single time. CDR3 sequence: CASSLGAGIWELFF. In DNA form, the CDR3 reads TGTGCCAGCAGCTTAGGAGCAGGGATCTGGGAGCTGTTTTTT. The chain combines TRBV5-5 with TRBJ2-2; D perhaps matches TRBD1 (5 bases). Between the trimmed V and J ends, which lost 2 bases and 9 bases, there was a span of 14 bases. Per the germline V gene, CDR1 is SGHKS and CDR2 is YYEKEE (reference sequence). This CDR3 is 14 amino acids long.

The rearrangement links TRBV19 to TRBJ2-7; tentatively, D is TRBD2 (6 bases). CDR3 length equals 14 residues. Germline CDR1 reads LNHDA; CDR2 reads SQIVND (reference sequence). V was pared by 0 bases and J by 3 bases, with 9 bases between. CDR3 nucleotides: TGTGCCAGTAGTATAGAATTGCGGGGCTACGAGCAGTACTTC. It yields the protein CASSIELRGYEQYF.

V gene TRBV19 combines with J gene TRBJ1-3; weak D call: TRBD1 (6 bases). Germline V lookup: CDR1 LNHDA, CDR2 SQIVND (reference sequence). Trimming took 4 bases from V and 0 from J, leaving 10 bases between them. This CDR3 contains 15 residues. In DNA, the CDR3 is TGTGCCAGTAGTAAAGGGACAAGCTCTGGAAACACCATATATTTT. Its protein is CASSKGTSSGNTIYF. Based on the CDR3 plus reference TRBV19 and TRBJ1-3, the full variable domain is DGGITQSPKYLFRKEGQNVTLSCEQNLNHDAMYWYRQDPGQGLRLIYYSQIVNDFQKGDIAEGYSVSREKKESFPLTVTSAQKNPTAFYLCASSKGTSSGNTIYFGEGSWLTVV.

This chain uses TRBV19 with TRBJ2-7; 12 positions agree with TRBD2. Trimming at V came to 3 bases and at J to 0 bases, leaving 3 bases not matched to a gene. Germline CDR1 is LNHDA and CDR2 is SQIVND (reference sequence). The CDR3 contains 16 residues. The CDR3 nucleotides read TGTGCCAGTAGTATCGGACTAGCGGGACCCTCCTACGAGCAGTACTTC. Protein: CASSIGLAGPSYEQYF.

Comments on this clone: This specimen includes other DNA sequences encoding the same CDR3. The chain recombines TRBV5-1 with TRBJ2-5; 7 positions match TRBD2. Germline V gives CDR1 SGHRS, CDR2 YFSETQ. This CDR3 is built from 13 residues. V lost 0 bases, J lost 4 bases, and 0 bases stayed unmatched. Here the CDR3 reads CASSLAGGETQYF. The CDR3 DNA follows: TGCGCCAGCAGCTTGGCGGGGGGAGAGACCCAGTACTTC. The full variable domain, its missing parts supplied by reference TRBV5-1 and TRBJ2-5, is KAGVTQTPRYLIKTRGQQVTLSCSPISGHRSVSWYQQTPGQGLQFLFEYFSETQRNKGNFPGRFSGRQFSNSRSEMNVSTLELGDSALYLCASSLAGGETQYFGPGTRLLVL.

This chain connects TRBV18 to TRBJ2-1; 8 bases align to TRBD2. Germline lookup yields CDR1 KGHSH and CDR2 LQKENI. This CDR3 contains 15 residues. V gave up 3 bases and J gave up 8 bases; unmatched junction bases: 9. CDR3 region: CASSPGRGGLDEQFF. DNA of the CDR3: TGTGCCAGCTCACCGGGTCGGGGGGGCCTCGATGAGCAGTTCTTC.

The chain uses TRBV13 and TRBJ2-5; TRBD2 might be the D (5 bases). V shed 4 bases and J shed 2 bases, with 17 bases lying between them. This CDR3 spans 16 amino acids. In germline, CDR1 is PRHDT, CDR2 FYEKMQ (reference sequence). CDR3 residues: CASSSRSRVRQETQYF. In nucleotides, the CDR3 is TGTGCCAGCAGCTCAAGGTCGCGGGTCCGACAAGAGACCCAGTACTTC.

The chain uses TRBV6-1 and TRBJ2-7; 8 positions agree with TRBD1. The CDR3 has 17 residues. CDR1 MNHNS and CDR2 SASEGT come from the germline V gene. Trimming took 4 bases from V and 7 from J; bases not matched to a gene: 18. The CDR3 is CASSGLNVGQGRREQYF. CDR3 bases: TGTGCCAGCAGTGGCCTGAACGTTGGACAGGGTAGGAGAGAGCAGTACTTC.

The chain employs TRBV2 and TRBJ2-7, with a tentative D call TRBD2 (6 bases). Germline V gene lookup returns CDR1 SNHLY and CDR2 FYNNEI. There are 14 residues in the CDR3. Trimming pared 6 bases from V and 7 bases from J, leaving 19 bases between. The CDR3 spells CASRRDHETKEQYF. As DNA, the CDR3 is TGTGCCAGCAGGCGGGACCATGAGACGAAGGAGCAGTACTTC.

This clone was counted between two and nine times. The J gene is TRBJ1-6, the V gene TRBV7-9, with 9 bases lining up with TRBD1. The CDR3 covers 16 residues. CDR1 is SEHNR and CDR2 is FQNEAQ in the germline V gene (reference sequence). The trim removed 4 bases at V and 5 bases at J, leaving 6 bases unmatched. This CDR3 reads CASSYPDRGDNSPLHF. The CDR3 region has the DNA TGTGCCAGCAGCTACCCGGACAGGGGAGATAATTCACCCCTCCACTTT.

The chain joins TRBV11-2 to TRBJ2-5, with 9 positions matching TRBD2. The germline V gene has CDR1 SGHAT and CDR2 FQNNGV. V was clipped by 1 base and J by 6 bases; unmatched bases: 9. The CDR3 extends over 16 amino acids. As DNA, the CDR3 is TGTGCCAGCAGCTTAGGAGGTAGCGGGAGTAGGCAGACCCAGTACTTC. This encodes CASSLGGSGSRQTQYF.

The CDR3 DNA sequence: TGTGCCTGGAGTACAGGGTCCAACAATGAGCAGTTCTTC. Translation: CAWSTGSNNEQFF. The V call is TRBV30, the J call TRBJ2-1, with D tentatively TRBD1 (6 bases). The CDR3 runs 13 residues. V dropped 2 bases and J dropped 5 bases, with 10 bases sitting between them. Germline CDR1 GTSNPN, CDR2 SVGIG (reference sequence).

The chain is built from TRBV5-4 and TRBJ2-2; TRBD2 aligns across 9 bases. CDR1 and CDR2 (germline): SGHNT, YYREEE (reference sequence). The CDR3 sequence is 16 residues long. Trimming took 0 bases from V and 1 from J; bases not matched to a gene: 1. DNA for the CDR3: TGTGCCAGCAGCTTGGGAGCGGGAGGGAACACCGGGGAGCTGTTTTTT. It yields the protein CASSLGAGGNTGELFF.

This clone was observed a few times. This sequence joins TRBV7-9 and TRBJ1-1; D is ambiguous. The CDR3 consists of 15 residues. The V end lost 5 bases, the J end lost 1 base, and 14 bases lay between the germline ends. The V gene's germline CDR1 is SEHNR and CDR2 FQNEAQ (reference sequence). This CDR3 is CASSAWEERNTEAFF. For the CDR3, the DNA is TGTGCCAGCAGCGCCTGGGAGGAGCGGAACACTGAAGCTTTCTTT.

The rearrangement links TRBV6-1 to TRBJ2-7, with D tentatively TRBD1 (6 bases). In germline, CDR1 is MNHNS, CDR2 SASEGT. The CDR3 runs to 13 residues. Between the trimmed V and J ends, which lost 6 bases and 0 bases, there was a span of 9 bases. Here the CDR3 reads CASSRDNSYEQYF. DNA of the CDR3: TGTGCCAGCAGCAGGGACAACTCCTACGAGCAGTACTTC.

This chain joins TRBV7-9 and TRBJ2-7; 12 nucleotides line up with TRBD2. This CDR3 comprises 16 residues. The V gene's germline CDR1 is SEHNR and CDR2 FQNEAQ (reference sequence). The ends lost 4 bases at V and 5 bases at J; junction bases unmatched: 9. CDR3 coding DNA: TGTGCCAGCAGCTACCTTGGACTAGCGGGATTGGACGAGCAGTACTTC. Its protein product is CASSYLGLAGLDEQYF.

The V call is TRBV7-9, the J call TRBJ2-3, with 8 bases identical to TRBD2. Trimming cost V 7 bases and J 4 bases; bases outside gene matches: 7. The CDR3 has 14 residues. The germline gives CDR1 SEHNR, CDR2 FQNEAQ (reference sequence). CDR3 loop: CASMPGLGPDTQYF. For the CDR3, the DNA is TGTGCCAGCATGCCGGGACTAGGGCCAGATACGCAGTATTTT.

The V call is TRBV9, the J call TRBJ2-5; TRBD2 agrees at 7 bases. Per the germline V gene, CDR1 is SGDLS and CDR2 is YYNGEE. J was trimmed by 1 base and V by 3 bases; bases with no gene match: 9. The CDR3 covers 16 residues. This CDR3 reads CASSARGRGVQETQYF. CDR3 bases: TGTGCCAGCAGCGCCCGGGGACGGGGGGTCCAAGAGACCCAGTACTTC.

The chain joins TRBV11-3 to TRBJ2-1, with 7 bases matching TRBD2. From germline, CDR1 is SGHNT and CDR2 YENEEA. The CDR3 is 14 amino acids. With V trimmed by 5 bases and J by 9 bases, 10 bases remained unmatched. The CDR3 nucleotides are TGTGCCAGCAGCGGCGGGAGAGGGTCCACTGAGCAGTTCTTC. It encodes CASSGGRGSTEQFF.

The J gene is TRBJ2-7, the V gene TRBV6-5; possible D gene TRBD1, 6 bases. CDR3 length equals 14 residues. The V and J ends lost 8 bases and 3 bases respectively, with 17 bases between them. Germline V gene lookup returns CDR1 MNHEY and CDR2 SVGAGI. The CDR3 region has the DNA TGTGCCAGCGGCCCAACAGGGTACAACTACGAGCAGTACTTC. It specifies CASGPTGYNYEQYF.

This clone showed up just once. The CDR3 nucleotides are TGTGCTAGTGGTTTGGTAAACCGGGACAGCTCCTACGAGCAGTACTTC. Protein: CASGLVNRDSSYEQYF. The chain has TRBV12-5 and TRBJ2-7; 7 nucleotides align to TRBD1. The length of the CDR3 is 16 residues. After removal of 0 bases from V and 0 bases from J, the junction contained 5 bases not matched to a gene. From germline, CDR1 is LGHNT and CDR2 FRNRAP. Full variable domain (outside the CDR3, taken from reference TRBV12-5 and TRBJ2-7): DARVTQTPRHKVTEMGQEVTMRCQPILGHNTVFWYRQTMMQGLELLAYFRNRAPLDDSGMPKDRFSAEMPDATLATLKIQPSEPRDSAVYFCASGLVNRDSSYEQYFGPGTRLTVT.

The V and J genes are TRBV27 and TRBJ2-5; possibly TRBD1 for D (6 bases). CDR3 length equals 16 residues. The germline V and J ends were trimmed by 6 bases and 4 bases, with 21 bases remaining between them. Germline V gene sequence: CDR1 MNHEY, CDR2 SMNVEV (reference sequence). The CDR3 protein is CASSSPTGSRRETQYF. The CDR3 coding sequence is TGTGCCAGCAGCTCCCCCACAGGGTCTCGGCGAGAGACCCAGTACTTC.